The 2 T cell receptor beta chains given below trace back to one sample, sequenced in a study of STAT5B mutations in CD4+ large granular lymphocyte leukemia. Repertoires were generated with immunoSEQ multiplex PCR, while TCRdb's copy carries only in-frame clones and drops some. This table has around 26,000 clones, roughly 69% appearing once. Source material: CD4+ T cells from blood buffy coats. These receptors all stem from a human donor in good health.

The CDR3 bases are TGTGCCAGCAGCTCTCCTGGGACATTGGGTGAAAAACTGTTTTTT. Translating it yields CASSSPGTLGEKLFF. This chain joins TRBV5-8 and TRBJ1-4; tentatively, D is TRBD1 (6 bases). Germline values: CDR1 SGHTS, CDR2 YDEGEE. The V and J ends lost 3 bases and 7 bases respectively, with 16 bases between them. This CDR3 region has 15 residues.

The chain couples TRBV7-6 to TRBJ2-7, with TRBD1 identical over 9 bases. In germline, CDR1 is SGHVS, CDR2 FNYEAQ. The CDR3 sequence is 20 residues long. J was trimmed by 0 bases and V by 5 bases; bases with no gene match: 20. In DNA form, the CDR3 reads TGTGCCAGCAGCCGTTTTAAGGGGAAAACAGGGGGCGGCAACTCCTACGAGCAGTACTTC. Protein product: CASSRFKGKTGGGNSYEQYF.